The clone carrying this T cell receptor beta chain was seen only a few times. Its antigen is unknown. The sample comes from a study of T cells after yellow fever vaccination. Background on the study: Fractions of low cell number were prepared using SMART-Seq v4 Ultra Low Input.

The study made its TCR cDNA through 5'RACE template switching. That step introduced a universal primer site along with UMIs. TCRdb itself ran the 5' RACE reads through MiXCR, one entry per CDR3 protein. The sample lists around 260,000 distinct CDR3 sequences, around 5.3% occurring once. Study-level points and caveats: Peaking on day 5 versus 15, the secondary response was faster but weaker.

Sequencing used CD4+ T cells sorted from PBMCs, obtained on the day of the yellow fever booster vaccination. The origin of this receptor is a man younger than 35 who received the YFV17D yellow fever vaccine.

CDR3 amino acids: CASSPRGSPSGNTIYF. CDR3 coding DNA: TGTGCCAGCAGCCCACGGGGATCACCCTCTGGAAACACCATATATTTT. J is TRBJ1-3 and V is TRBV7-9; D remains unclear. Germline V gives CDR1 SEHNR, CDR2 FQNEAQ (reference sequence). The ends were cut back, 5 bases at V and 0 bases at J, with 14 bases in the middle. The CDR3 consists of 16 residues.